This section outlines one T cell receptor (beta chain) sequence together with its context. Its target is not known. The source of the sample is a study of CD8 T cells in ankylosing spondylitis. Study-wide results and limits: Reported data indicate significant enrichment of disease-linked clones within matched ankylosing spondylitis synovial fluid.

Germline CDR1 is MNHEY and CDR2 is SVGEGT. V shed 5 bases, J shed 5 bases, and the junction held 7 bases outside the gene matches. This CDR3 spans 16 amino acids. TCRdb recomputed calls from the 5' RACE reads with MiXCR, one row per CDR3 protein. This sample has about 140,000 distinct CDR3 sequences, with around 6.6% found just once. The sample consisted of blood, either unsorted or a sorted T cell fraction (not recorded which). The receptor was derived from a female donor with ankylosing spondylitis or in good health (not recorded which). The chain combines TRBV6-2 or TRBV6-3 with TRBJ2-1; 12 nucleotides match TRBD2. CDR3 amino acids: CASSKTRLAGDNEQFF. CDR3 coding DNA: TGTGCCAGCAGTAAAACTCGACTAGCGGGGGACAATGAGCAGTTCTTC.